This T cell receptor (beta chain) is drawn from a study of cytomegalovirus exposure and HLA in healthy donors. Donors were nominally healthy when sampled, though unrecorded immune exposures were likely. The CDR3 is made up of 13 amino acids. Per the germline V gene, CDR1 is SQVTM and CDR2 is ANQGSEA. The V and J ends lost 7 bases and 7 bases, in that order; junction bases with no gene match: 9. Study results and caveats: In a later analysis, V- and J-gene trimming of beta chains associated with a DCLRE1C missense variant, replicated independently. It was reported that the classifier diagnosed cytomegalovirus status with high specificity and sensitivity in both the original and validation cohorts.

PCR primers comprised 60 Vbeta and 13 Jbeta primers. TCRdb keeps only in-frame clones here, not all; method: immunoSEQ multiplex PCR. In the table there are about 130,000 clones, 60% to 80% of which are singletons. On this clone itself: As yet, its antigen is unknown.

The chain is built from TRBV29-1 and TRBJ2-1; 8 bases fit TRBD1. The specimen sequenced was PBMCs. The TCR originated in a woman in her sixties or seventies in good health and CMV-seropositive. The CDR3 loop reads CSANRGWENEQFF. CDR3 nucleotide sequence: TGCAGCGCCAACAGGGGGTGGGAGAATGAGCAGTTCTTC.